These 31 T cell receptor beta chains originate from one sample sequenced in a study of control samples from healthy donors and cancer patients. TCRdb's table, derived via immunoSEQ multiplex PCR, lists solely in-frame clones and lacks some. The sample lists about 190,000 clones, about 90% occurring once. The sample comprised blood. These receptors came from a man younger than 40 in good health.

The chain carries TRBV24-1 and TRBJ2-6; possible D gene TRBD2, 6 bases. V dropped 3 bases and J dropped 4 bases, with 12 bases sitting between them. CDR1 is KGHDR and CDR2 is SFDVKD in the germline V gene. There are 16 residues in the CDR3. The CDR3 DNA reads as TGTGCCACCAGTGATATAGGGACTGGCGGGGCCAACGTCCTGACTTTC. Its protein is CATSDIGTGGANVLTF.

The rearrangement links TRBV30 to TRBJ2-7, with 9 bases aligning to TRBD1. Germline CDR1 and CDR2: GTSNPN and SVGIG (reference sequence). The V segment lost 5 bases and the J segment 5 bases; nucleotides outside the gene matches: 10. The CDR3 is made up of 14 amino acids. This CDR3 is CAWDPGTGPNEQYF. The CDR3 DNA is TGTGCCTGGGACCCAGGGACAGGGCCCAACGAGCAGTACTTC.

The CDR3 DNA reads TGTGCCAGCAGTGACCCGGGGGCGATCCCAAAGCCCCAGCATTTT. It codes for CASSDPGAIPKPQHF. The chain links TRBV6-1 to TRBJ1-5, with D perhaps TRBD1 (6 bases). The V end lost 3 bases, the J end lost 8 bases, and 17 bases lay between the germline ends. Germline V lookup: CDR1 MNHNS, CDR2 SASEGT. This CDR3 has 15 amino acids.

The rearrangement uses TRBV7-8 and TRBJ1-2; TRBD1 matches at 7 bases. Germline CDR1 SGHVS, CDR2 FQNEAQ. The length of the CDR3 is 13 residues. Trimming removed 5 bases from V and 5 bases from J; junction bases left unmatched: 5. The CDR3: CASSRIRGYGYTF. The CDR3, as DNA: TGTGCCAGCAGCCGTATCAGGGGGTATGGCTACACCTTC.

V and J are TRBV5-8 and TRBJ2-7; D possibly matches TRBD1 or TRBD2 (6 bases each). The CDR3 is made up of 13 amino acids. The V end was cut by 4 bases, the J end by 6 bases, with 14 bases between. CDR1 and CDR2 (germline): SGHTS, YDEGEE. The CDR3 loop is CASSLGGLFEQYF. DNA of the CDR3: TGTGCCAGCAGCCTAGGGGGGCTCTTCGAGCAGTACTTC.

The chain combines TRBV9 with TRBJ2-2; 9 nucleotides line up with TRBD1. This CDR3 has 16 amino acids. From germline, CDR1 is SGDLS and CDR2 YYNGEE. After removal of 2 bases from V and 5 bases from J, the junction contained 7 bases not matched to a gene. The CDR3 loop is CASSVMAGTGTGELFF. The CDR3 DNA reads as TGTGCCAGCAGCGTGATGGCCGGGACAGGGACCGGGGAGCTGTTTTTT.

The chain carries TRBV11-2 and TRBJ2-3, with TRBD2 matching 7 bases. This CDR3 has 14 amino acids. The trim removed 5 bases at V and 5 bases at J, leaving 7 bases unmatched. Germline loops: CDR1 SGHAT, CDR2 FQNNGV. CDR3 in DNA: TGTGCCAGCAGCCCAGGACTAGATAGAGATACGCAGTATTTT. As protein: CASSPGLDRDTQYF.

The chain uses TRBV4-2 and TRBJ2-7; 8 positions agree with TRBD1. With V trimmed by 5 bases and J by 3 bases, 6 bases remained unmatched. The germline V gene has CDR1 LGHNA and CDR2 YNFKEQ. This CDR3 has 14 amino acids. CDR3 protein: CASSYYRGFYEQYF. CDR3 sequence (DNA): TGTGCCAGCAGCTACTACAGGGGGTTCTACGAGCAGTACTTC.

The V gene is TRBV19, the J gene TRBJ1-1; 7 bases align to TRBD1. CDR1 is LNHDA and CDR2 is SQIVND in the germline V gene (reference sequence). V lost 7 bases, J lost 5 bases, and 7 bases stayed unmatched. CDR3 length: 13 residues. The CDR3 DNA reads TGTGCCAGTAATCTAGGGGGCAAGACTGAAGCTTTCTTT. This gives the protein CASNLGGKTEAFF.

CDR3 amino acids: CASRGQDTEAFF. CDR3 sequence (DNA): TGTGCCAGCAGGGGCCAGGACACTGAAGCTTTCTTT. This chain connects TRBV11-3 to TRBJ1-1, with unresolved D. Germline V gene lookup returns CDR1 SGHNT and CDR2 YENEEA. CDR3 size: 12 residues. Trimming shortened V by 6 bases and J by 3 bases, and 8 bases separated the two germline ends.

This chain uses TRBV5-6 with TRBJ1-5; D remains unclear. V was pared by 2 bases and J by 0 bases, with 12 bases between. Germline lookup yields CDR1 SGHDT and CDR2 YYEEEE. The CDR3 has 16 residues. This chain's CDR3 is CASSLGGDYSNQPQHF. DNA for the CDR3: TGTGCCAGCAGCTTAGGCGGGGATTATAGCAATCAGCCCCAGCATTTT. The full variable domain, in which reference TRBV5-6 and TRBJ1-5 provide the parts outside the CDR3, is DAGVTQSPTHLIKTRGQQVTLRCSPKSGHDTVSWYQQALGQGPQFIFQYYEEEERQRGNFPDRFSGHQFPNYSSELNVNALLLGDSALYLCASSLGGDYSNQPQHFGDGTRLSIL.

The genes are TRBV6-1 and TRBJ2-7, with a possible D match to TRBD1 (6 bases). The germline CDR1 and CDR2 sequences are MNHNS and SASEGT. The germline V and J ends were trimmed by 2 bases and 3 bases, with 11 bases remaining between them. The CDR3 is 14 amino acids. CDR3 loop: CASSEQGPFYEQYF. DNA of the CDR3: TGTGCCAGCAGTGAACAGGGGCCGTTCTACGAGCAGTACTTC.

This clone has only one observation. The rearrangement links TRBV24-1 to TRBJ2-1; 7 nucleotides agree with TRBD1. The CDR3 has 15 amino acids. Germline CDR1 reads KGHDR; CDR2 reads SFDVKD. Trimming took 6 bases from V and 0 from J; bases not matched to a gene: 4. Here the CDR3 DNA reads TGTGCCACCAGTCCAGGGGGAAACTCCTACAATGAGCAGTTCTTC. Translation gives CATSPGGNSYNEQFF.

The V and J genes are TRBV5-1 and TRBJ1-4; 8 bases fit TRBD1. The CDR3 loop spans 14 amino acids. V lost 4 bases and J lost 4; bases outside the gene matches: 3. Germline CDR1 reads SGHRS; CDR2 reads YFSETQ. As DNA, the CDR3 is TGCGCCAGCAGCCTGGACAGGGTTAATGAAAAACTGTTTTTT. Amino acids: CASSLDRVNEKLFF. Filled out from reference TRBV5-1 and TRBJ1-4, the complete variable domain reads KAGVTQTPRYLIKTRGQQVTLSCSPISGHRSVSWYQQTPGQGLQFLFEYFSETQRNKGNFPGRFSGRQFSNSRSEMNVSTLELGDSALYLCASSLDRVNEKLFFGSGTQLSVL.

The chain joins TRBV5-5 to TRBJ2-6; possible D gene TRBD1, 6 bases. Trimming removed 4 bases at V and 2 bases at J, with 10 bases between. The CDR3 extends over 15 amino acids. Germline values: CDR1 SGHKS, CDR2 YYEKEE (reference sequence). CDR3: CASSLRGTGANVLTF. CDR3 bases: TGTGCCAGCAGCCTCAGGGGTACTGGGGCCAACGTCCTGACTTTC.

The chain joins TRBV15 to TRBJ1-4, with D unclear. The CDR3 sequence is 14 residues long. The V gene's germline CDR1 is LNHNV and CDR2 YYDKDF (reference sequence). V was trimmed by 6 bases and J by 1 base, leaving 9 bases between them. DNA of the CDR3: TGTGCCACCAGAAGCGGGCTAACTAATGAAAAACTGTTTTTT. This sequence encodes CATRSGLTNEKLFF.

This clone was seen once. This chain joins TRBV2 and TRBJ1-1; possibly TRBD1 for D (5 bases). V shed 8 bases and J shed 1 base, with 23 bases lying between them. The CDR3 length is 17 residues. Germline lookup yields CDR1 SNHLY and CDR2 FYNNEI. CDR3 coding DNA: TGTGCCAGCTATGCCCGGGCGACAGCGACACCGAACACTGAAGCTTTCTTT. It codes for CASYARATATPNTEAFF.

This clone was observed a handful of times. J is TRBJ2-7 and V is TRBV9, with D tentatively TRBD1 or TRBD2 (6 bases each). CDR3 length equals 15 residues. Trimming took 0 bases from V and 2 from J, leaving 12 bases between them. Germline CDR1 SGDLS, CDR2 YYNGEE. CDR3 DNA: TGTGCCAGCAGCGTAGTGGGGGGCGAAACCTACGAGCAGTACTTC. It yields the protein CASSVVGGETYEQYF.

V and J are TRBV7-9 and TRBJ1-5; 7 bases fit TRBD1. The CDR3 spans 16 residues. With 5 bases clipped from V and 3 bases from J, the junction kept 10 bases outside the gene matches. Germline V gene data show CDR1 as SEHNR and CDR2 as FQNEAQ (reference sequence). CDR3 DNA sequence: TGTGCCAGCAGCCCAGAACGGGACAGACACAATCAGCCCCAGCATTTT. It is translated as CASSPERDRHNQPQHF.

The chain carries TRBV2 and TRBJ2-7; the D is unclear. Germline V gene data show CDR1 as SNHLY and CDR2 as FYNNEI. V was shortened by 8 bases and J by 5 bases, with 10 bases between the two germline ends. The length of the CDR3 is 11 residues. CDR3 nucleotides: TGTGCCAGCGGTCCTATCCACGAGCAGTACTTC. The encoded protein is CASGPIHEQYF.

This clone was observed a single time. The V call is TRBV7-9, the J call TRBJ1-4; D is possibly TRBD1 (5 bases). The V end was cut by 5 bases, the J end by 6 bases, with 10 bases between. The CDR3 runs 13 residues. Germline V lookup: CDR1 SEHNR, CDR2 FQNEAQ (reference sequence). The CDR3 here is CASSGADHEKLFF. CDR3 bases: TGTGCCAGCAGCGGGGCGGACCATGAAAAACTGTTTTTT.

V gene TRBV5-1 combines with J gene TRBJ2-1; no firm D call. CDR3 size: 16 residues. The ends were cut back, 0 bases at V and 0 bases at J, with 10 bases in the middle. The germline gives CDR1 SGHRS, CDR2 YFSETQ. The CDR3 region is CASSLAFRDSYNEQFF. CDR3 bases: TGCGCCAGCAGCTTGGCCTTTAGGGACTCCTACAATGAGCAGTTCTTC. Full variable domain (remainder filled in from reference TRBV5-1 and TRBJ2-1): KAGVTQTPRYLIKTRGQQVTLSCSPISGHRSVSWYQQTPGQGLQFLFEYFSETQRNKGNFPGRFSGRQFSNSRSEMNVSTLELGDSALYLCASSLAFRDSYNEQFFGPGTRLTVL.

V and J are TRBV9 and TRBJ1-3; D remains ambiguous. The CDR3 loop spans 16 amino acids. In germline, CDR1 is SGDLS, CDR2 YYNGEE. Trimming removed 0 bases from V and 0 bases from J, with 10 bases in between. The CDR3 DNA reads TGTGCCAGCAGCGTAGAGGGCACTCGCTCTGGAAACACCATATATTTT. The encoded protein is CASSVEGTRSGNTIYF.

The CDR3 nucleotides are TGTGCCAGTAGTAGAAACAGGGCCGTCGGCAATCAGCCCCAGCATTTT. This translates into CASSRNRAVGNQPQHF. This rearrangement joins TRBV19 to TRBJ1-5, with D possibly matching TRBD1 (6 bases). Trimming removed 4 bases from V and 2 bases from J, with 15 bases in between. Germline V gene lookup returns CDR1 LNHDA and CDR2 SQIVND (reference sequence). The CDR3 has 16 residues.

This chain links TRBV20-1 with TRBJ2-1; no clear D gene. This CDR3 comprises 11 residues. Germline assignment: CDR1 DFQATT and CDR2 SNEGSKA (reference sequence). The germline V and J ends were trimmed by 2 bases and 5 bases, with 4 bases remaining between them. The CDR3 DNA is TGCAGTGCTAGATCAGACAATGAGCAGTTCTTC. Amino acids: CSARSDNEQFF.

The V and J genes are TRBV6-5 and TRBJ2-2; D is unresolved. Germline CDR1 reads MNHEY; CDR2 reads SVGAGI. Trimming took 2 bases from V and 1 from J, leaving 5 bases between them. This CDR3 is built from 14 residues. CDR3 sequence reads: CASSYRRNTGELFF. CDR3 bases: TGTGCCAGCAGTTACAGGAGGAACACCGGGGAGCTGTTTTTT.

CDR3 amino acids: CASSLAGGPSSYEQYF. The CDR3 nucleotides read TGTGCCAGCAGTTTGGCGGGGGGGCCCAGCTCCTACGAGCAGTACTTC. The V call is TRBV6-2 or TRBV6-3, the J call TRBJ2-7, with 9 bases aligning to TRBD2. The CDR3 spans 16 residues. The germline V gene encodes CDR1 MNHEY and CDR2 SVGEGT. The V gene end was trimmed by 4 bases and the J gene end by 0 bases; junction bases not matched to a gene: 7.

The chain couples TRBV7-9 to TRBJ1-3; TRBD1 is a possible D gene (5 bases). The germline CDR1 and CDR2 sequences are SEHNR and FQNEAQ (reference sequence). The CDR3 has 15 residues. The ends were cut back, 1 base at V and 0 bases at J, with 7 bases in the middle. In nucleotides, the CDR3 is TGTGCCAGCAGCTTAGTACAGGCCTCTGGAAACACCATATATTTT. It specifies CASSLVQASGNTIYF.

The table lists this clone with a few counts. The chain uses TRBV9 and TRBJ2-7, with 9 bases identical to TRBD1. V trimming: 4 bases; J trimming: 3 bases; junction bases outside the gene matches: 5. CDR1 SGDLS and CDR2 YYNGEE come from the germline V gene. The CDR3 sequence is 14 residues long. The CDR3 nucleotides read TGTGCCAGCAGCACATCGACAGGGGGCTACGAGCAGTACTTC. Its translation: CASSTSTGGYEQYF.

This chain uses TRBV10-3 with TRBJ1-1; D possibly corresponds to TRBD1 (5 bases). The CDR3 loop spans 14 amino acids. CDR1 is ENHRY and CDR2 is SYGVKD in the germline V gene. The germline V and J ends were trimmed by 7 bases and 3 bases, with 15 bases remaining between them. The CDR3 spells CAINSGGRDTEAFF. The CDR3 DNA follows: TGTGCCATCAATTCGGGGGGAAGGGACACTGAAGCTTTCTTT.

This clone has more than one count but fewer than ten. The gene calls are TRBV5-1 and TRBJ2-1; the match to TRBD2 covers 11 bases. V dropped 4 bases and J dropped 3; count of bases not matched to a gene: 3. The CDR3 length is 15 residues. Germline V CDR1 and CDR2: SGHRS, YFSETQ. The CDR3 sequence: CASSRSGGDYNEQFF. The CDR3 DNA sequence: TGCGCCAGCAGCCGTAGCGGGGGGGACTACAATGAGCAGTTCTTC.